Listed below are T cell receptor beta chains from one sample, sequenced in a study of beta chain features in type 1 diabetes. TCRdb keeps only in-frame clones here, not all; method: immunoSEQ multiplex PCR. The profile shows just over 600,000 clones, roughly a sixth of them singletons. The sequenced material came from naive CD4+ T cells from blood. These receptors came from a man younger than 30 in good health. Each CDR3 is given with its conserved first and last residue. Fields, in order: D gene, clone size, V gene, J gene, CDR3 protein, CDR3 DNA. A D gene is named only where the DNA matches it firmly. Clone size is stated in some rows and not others, as once, few, many or a class when expanded.

D: TRBD1; size: few; V: TRBV4-3; J: TRBJ1-2; CDR3: CASSVDRGYGYTF; DNA: TGCGCCAGCAGCGTAGACAGGGGCTATGGCTACACCTTC
D: .; size: .; V: TRBV18; J: TRBJ1-1; CDR3: CASSPGGNTEAFF; DNA: TGTGCCAGCTCACCCGGAGGGAACACTGAAGCTTTCTTT
D: .; size: few; V: TRBV11-2; J: TRBJ2-2; CDR3: CASSPGTPGTGELFF; DNA: TGTGCCAGCAGCCCCGGGACCCCCGGAACCGGGGAGCTGTTTTTT
D: TRBD1; size: few; V: TRBV28; J: TRBJ2-7; CDR3: CASSFRTTGRYEQYF; DNA: TGTGCCAGCAGTTTCCGAACGACAGGGAGATACGAGCAGTACTTC
D: .; size: few; V: TRBV27; J: TRBJ2-2; CDR3: CASSPTWKNTGELFF; DNA: TGTGCCAGCAGTCCCACGTGGAAGAACACCGGGGAGCTGTTTTTT
D: .; size: .; V: TRBV12-5; J: TRBJ2-6; CDR3: CASGLYGSGANVLTF; DNA: TGTGCTAGTGGTTTGTACGGCTCTGGGGCCAACGTCCTGACTTTC
D: TRBD1; size: few; V: TRBV9; J: TRBJ2-1; CDR3: CASSIRQGIGEQFF; DNA: TGTGCCAGCAGCATTAGACAGGGAATCGGTGAGCAGTTCTTC
D: .; size: .; V: TRBV7-7; J: TRBJ2-5; CDR3: CASSLVGGLRETQYF; DNA: TGTGCCAGCAGCTTAGTTGGGGGGTTGCGAGAGACCCAGTACTTC
D: .; size: once; V: TRBV10-3; J: TRBJ1-5; CDR3: CAISDNVGNQPQHF; DNA: TGTGCCATCAGTGACAATGTGGGCAATCAGCCCCAGCATTTT
D: TRBD1; size: few; V: TRBV6-5; J: TRBJ1-5; CDR3: CASRIGGFGNQPQHF; DNA: TGTGCCAGCAGAATAGGGGGCTTCGGCAATCAGCCCCAGCATTTT
D: .; size: few; V: TRBV29-1; J: TRBJ1-1; CDR3: CSVESQGFKDTEAFF; DNA: TGCAGCGTTGAAAGCCAGGGGTTTAAGGACACTGAAGCTTTCTTT
D: .; size: few; V: TRBV7-2; J: TRBJ2-5; CDR3: CASSQRTVQETQYF; DNA: TGTGCCAGCAGCCAACGGACAGTGCAAGAGACCCAGTACTTC
D: .; size: .; V: TRBV5-8; J: TRBJ2-7; CDR3: CASSLSVRRRSTYEQYF; DNA: TGTGCCAGCAGCTTGTCGGTGCGCCGGAGGAGTACCTACGAGCAGTACTTC
D: .; size: .; V: TRBV5-6; J: TRBJ2-7; CDR3: CASSSPGRVEQYF; DNA: TGTGCCAGCAGCTCGCCCGGCAGGGTCGAGCAGTACTTC
D: TRBD2; size: .; V: TRBV6-6; J: TRBJ2-7; CDR3: CAAKERGSYEQYF; DNA: TGTGCCGCAAAGGAGCGGGGGAGTTACGAGCAGTACTTC
D: TRBD2; size: once; V: TRBV5-4; J: TRBJ2-3; CDR3: CASSPRPGSGAIPGYF; DNA: TGTGCCAGCAGCCCACGACCGGGTAGCGGGGCTATTCCGGGGTATTTT
D: TRBD1; size: .; V: TRBV28; J: TRBJ2-5; CDR3: CASIGTGGTQYF; DNA: TGTGCCAGCATTGGGACAGGGGGGACCCAGTACTTC
D: .; size: few; V: TRBV18; J: TRBJ1-3; CDR3: CASSPPNRSGNTIYF; DNA: TGTGCCAGCTCACCACCTAACAGATCTGGAAACACCATATATTTT
D: .; size: few; V: TRBV28; J: TRBJ1-2; CDR3: CASITSYGYTF; DNA: TGTGCCAGCATTACCAGCTATGGCTACACCTTC
D: .; size: .; V: TRBV27; J: TRBJ1-1; CDR3: CASSFLDRSRGNTEAFF; DNA: TGTGCCAGCAGTTTCCTGGACAGAAGTAGAGGGAACACTGAAGCTTTCTTT
D: TRBD1; size: .; V: TRBV13; J: TRBJ1-4; CDR3: CASSLRDRATNEKLFF; DNA: TGTGCCAGCAGCTTAAGGGACAGGGCAACTAATGAAAAACTGTTTTTT
D: .; size: few; V: TRBV7-2; J: TRBJ1-4; CDR3: CASSITGTQAEKLFF; DNA: TGTGCCAGCAGCATCACCGGGACACAAGCGGAAAAACTGTTTTTT
D: .; size: few; V: TRBV29-1; J: TRBJ2-5; CDR3: CSVDSRVRETQYF; DNA: TGCAGCGTTGATTCCAGGGTCAGGGAGACCCAGTACTTC
D: TRBD2; size: .; V: TRBV5-6; J: TRBJ2-1; CDR3: CASSLRGLADYNEQFF; DNA: TGTGCCAGCAGCTTGCGGGGACTAGCGGACTACAATGAGCAGTTCTTC
D: .; size: .; V: TRBV7-2; J: TRBJ2-1; CDR3: CASSPGWTSNEQFF; DNA: TGTGCCAGCAGCCCGGGCTGGACCTCGAATGAGCAGTTCTTC
D: .; size: .; V: TRBV7-2; J: TRBJ2-7; CDR3: CASSLGGLEAYEQYF; DNA: TGTGCCAGCAGCTTAGGGGGGTTGGAAGCCTACGAGCAGTACTTC
D: .; size: .; V: TRBV7-3; J: TRBJ2-1; CDR3: CASSLEGRVSYNEQFF; DNA: TGTGCCAGCAGCTTAGAGGGAAGAGTCTCCTACAATGAGCAGTTCTTC
D: .; size: .; V: TRBV28; J: TRBJ2-4; CDR3: CASSLDFTLAKNIQYF; DNA: TGTGCCAGCAGTTTAGATTTTACGCTAGCCAAAAACATTCAGTACTTC
D: TRBD1; size: .; V: TRBV6-4; J: TRBJ2-1; CDR3: CASSVFRDSNEQFF; DNA: TGTGCCAGCAGTGTTTTCCGGGACAGTAATGAGCAGTTCTTC
D: TRBD1; size: .; V: TRBV9; J: TRBJ1-4; CDR3: CASRAGTDNEKLFF; DNA: TGTGCCAGTAGAGCAGGGACAGATAATGAAAAACTGTTTTTT
D: .; size: few; V: TRBV7-3; J: TRBJ1-1; CDR3: CASSLRGQNTEAFF; DNA: TGTGCCAGCAGCTTACGAGGACAGAACACTGAAGCTTTCTTT
D: TRBD1; size: few; V: TRBV7-2; J: TRBJ2-1; CDR3: CASSSRGTGTFEQFF; DNA: TGTGCCAGCAGCTCCCGGGGGACAGGCACTTTCGAGCAGTTCTTC
D: .; size: few; V: TRBV27; J: TRBJ1-3; CDR3: CASSLRSGNTIYF; DNA: TGTGCCAGCAGTTTGCGGTCTGGAAACACCATATATTTT
D: .; size: .; V: TRBV7-9; J: TRBJ2-7; CDR3: CASSLVPYEQYF; DNA: TGTGCCAGCAGCTTAGTTCCCTACGAGCAGTACTTC
D: .; size: few; V: TRBV5-1; J: TRBJ2-7; CDR3: CASSLEARVAYEQYF; DNA: TGCGCCAGCAGCTTGGAGGCCAGGGTGGCCTACGAGCAGTACTTC
D: .; size: .; V: TRBV30; J: TRBJ1-2; CDR3: CAWSVSVRRVRYTF; DNA: TGTGCCTGGAGTGTCTCAGTTAGACGGGTGCGGTACACCTTC
D: TRBD2; size: few; V: TRBV5-1; J: TRBJ2-3; CDR3: CASSSTVAGGPMDTQYF; DNA: TGCGCCAGCAGCTCGACCGTAGCGGGAGGGCCAATGGATACGCAGTATTTT
D: TRBD1; size: few; V: TRBV28; J: TRBJ1-1; CDR3: CASRQGNTEAFF; DNA: TGTGCCAGTAGACAGGGGAACACTGAAGCTTTCTTT
D: .; size: .; V: TRBV18; J: TRBJ1-4; CDR3: CASSPPDGASYGKLFF; DNA: TGTGCCAGCTCACCCCCCGATGGGGCGAGCTATGGAAAACTGTTTTTT
D: .; size: .; V: TRBV28; J: TRBJ2-1; CDR3: CASSALYNEQFF; DNA: TGTGCCAGCAGCGCATTATACAATGAGCAGTTCTTC
D: .; size: .; V: TRBV7-9; J: TRBJ1-5; CDR3: CASSSDSGRQPQHF; DNA: TGTGCCAGCAGCTCGGACTCGGGCCGGCAGCCCCAGCATTTT
D: .; size: few; V: TRBV5-6; J: TRBJ2-4; CDR3: CASSLATRVVAKNIQYF; DNA: TGTGCCAGCAGCTTGGCCACGAGGGTCGTGGCCAAAAACATTCAGTACTTC
D: TRBD1; size: few; V: TRBV28; J: TRBJ2-7; CDR3: CASRRTGGEQYF; DNA: TGTGCCAGCAGACGGACAGGGGGGGAGCAGTACTTC
D: TRBD1; size: .; V: TRBV4-1; J: TRBJ1-5; CDR3: CASSQEEFVRGRGQPQHF; DNA: TGCGCCAGCAGCCAAGAAGAGTTCGTCAGGGGGCGAGGTCAGCCCCAGCATTTT
D: .; size: few; V: TRBV9; J: TRBJ1-5; CDR3: CASSAYGSLGPQHF; DNA: TGTGCCAGCAGCGCCTACGGGAGCCTAGGGCCCCAGCATTTT
D: .; size: .; V: TRBV9; J: TRBJ1-2; CDR3: CASSVDSETRSYGYTF; DNA: TGTGCCAGCAGCGTAGATTCCGAGACTCGAAGCTATGGCTACACCTTC
D: TRBD1; size: .; V: TRBV11-3; J: TRBJ2-3; CDR3: CASSYRATGIDTQYF; DNA: TGTGCCAGCAGCTATAGGGCGACAGGGATAGATACGCAGTATTTT
D: TRBD1; size: .; V: TRBV30; J: TRBJ2-4; CDR3: CAWSRGKNIQYF; DNA: TGTGCCTGGAGCAGGGGGAAAAACATTCAGTACTTC
D: .; size: .; V: TRBV4-3; J: TRBJ2-1; CDR3: CASSQDGAGRGVNEQFF; DNA: TGCGCCAGCAGCCAAGATGGGGCAGGCCGCGGTGTAAATGAGCAGTTCTTC
D: TRBD1; size: .; V: TRBV28; J: TRBJ2-7; CDR3: CASSFRGAAGGNF; DNA: TGTGCCAGCAGTTTCCGTGGCGCAGCAGGGGGCAACTTC
D: .; size: few; V: TRBV7-9; J: TRBJ1-4; CDR3: CASSVGVGTANEKLFF; DNA: TGTGCCAGCAGCGTCGGAGTTGGTACGGCTAATGAAAAACTGTTTTTT
D: TRBD1; size: .; V: TRBV5-1; J: TRBJ2-7; CDR3: CASSPNRGSYEQYF; DNA: TGCGCCAGCAGCCCCAACAGGGGCTCCTACGAGCAGTACTTC
D: .; size: few; V: TRBV6-5; J: TRBJ1-2; CDR3: CASSYSGRGSGYTF; DNA: TGTGCCAGCAGTTACTCCGGCAGGGGTAGCGGCTACACCTTC
D: .; size: few; V: TRBV4-1; J: TRBJ1-5; CDR3: CASSQDRHSGVYNQPQHF; DNA: TGCGCCAGCAGCCAAGATAGGCACTCAGGGGTATACAATCAGCCCCAGCATTTT